This T cell receptor beta chain was sequenced in a study of post-analysis software for immune sequencing data. Study-wide background: Both relapsing-remitting and secondary progressive multiple sclerosis featured among the disease courses, as did progressive-relapsing multiple sclerosis. Study-wide results and caveats: Strong co-clustering by F measure was evident for samples that had been prepared in the same batch. Compared against controls, patients with multiple sclerosis displayed significantly lower normalized Chao1 diversity.

Incorporated into the TCR beta cDNA libraries were unique molecular identifiers, which served to reduce PCR and sequencing biases. T cells numbering roughly 1 to 10 million yielded approximately 500,000 cDNA molecules. TCRdb re-analysed the PCR reads in MiXCR, keeping a single row per CDR3 protein. The sample consists of under 650,000 distinct CDR3 sequences, around 44% of them appearing once. For this clonotype: The antigen is unknown.

Material for sequencing was blood. The TCR was taken from a girl aged 10-17 years with multiple sclerosis.

CDR3 residues: CASSLAGRQRVRDNEQFF. The DNA for the CDR3 is TGCGCCAGCAGCTTGGCCGGCCGTCAACGGGTTAGGGACAATGAGCAGTTCTTC. The rearrangement uses TRBV5-1 and TRBJ2-1; the D is unclear. V was cut by 0 bases and J by 5 bases, with 21 bases left in between. Germline assignment: CDR1 SGHRS and CDR2 YFSETQ. CDR3 size: 18 residues.